Listed below are T cell receptor beta chains from one sample, sequenced in a study of blood T cell repertoires in COVID-19. The protocol was immunoSEQ multiplex PCR, while the TCRdb copy is restricted to in-frame clones and leaves out a portion. Of fewer than 50,000 clones in the sample, around 80% are singletons; the top ten hold over 11%. Material: peripheral blood. These receptors were taken from a human donor in a cohort sampled during active COVID-19. CDR3s include the opening cysteine and the closing phenylalanine or tryptophan. Each record gives: CDR3 protein, CDR3 DNA, clone size, V gene, CDR3 length, J gene, D gene. A D gene is named only where the DNA matches it firmly. Clone sizes are given selectively: once, few, many, or a class where the clone is expanded.

CDR3 protein: CASSIDTLSYEQYF; CDR3 DNA: TGCGCCAGCAGCATAGACACCCTCTCCTACGAGCAGTACTTC; clone size: NA; V gene: TRBV5-1; CDR3 length: 14; J gene: TRBJ2-7; D gene: NA
CDR3 protein: CASGLRGYNEQFF; CDR3 DNA: TGTGCCAGTGGTCTAAGGGGGTACAATGAGCAGTTCTTC; clone size: NA; V gene: TRBV19; CDR3 length: 13; J gene: TRBJ2-1; D gene: NA
CDR3 protein: CASSSQYNSPLHF; CDR3 DNA: TGTGCCAGCAGCAGTCAGTATAATTCACCCCTCCACTTT; clone size: NA; V gene: TRBV7-8; CDR3 length: 13; J gene: TRBJ1-6; D gene: NA
CDR3 protein: CASKSRGEKLFF; CDR3 DNA: TGTGCCAGCAAATCCAGGGGGGAAAAACTGTTTTTT; clone size: NA; V gene: TRBV12-3/TRBV12-4; CDR3 length: 12; J gene: TRBJ1-4; D gene: TRBD1
CDR3 protein: CASSTRDRGRNEQFF; CDR3 DNA: TGTGCCAGCAGCACCCGGGACAGGGGACGGAATGAGCAGTTCTTC; clone size: NA; V gene: TRBV11-1; CDR3 length: 15; J gene: TRBJ2-1; D gene: TRBD1
CDR3 protein: CSARAGYTIYF; CDR3 DNA: TGCAGTGCTAGAGCCGGTTACACCATATATTTT; clone size: once; V gene: TRBV20-1; CDR3 length: 11; J gene: TRBJ1-3; D gene: NA
CDR3 protein: CASSPNRGTNEKLFF; CDR3 DNA: TGTGCCAGTAGTCCAAACAGGGGAACTAATGAAAAACTGTTTTTT; clone size: NA; V gene: TRBV19; CDR3 length: 15; J gene: TRBJ1-4; D gene: TRBD1
CDR3 protein: CASRPGSQETQYF; CDR3 DNA: TGTGCCAGCAGACCCGGGAGCCAAGAGACCCAGTACTTC; clone size: once; V gene: TRBV6-5; CDR3 length: 13; J gene: TRBJ2-5; D gene: NA
CDR3 protein: CAGGRGRHNEQFF; CDR3 DNA: TGTGCCGGGGGCCGCGGGAGGCACAATGAGCAGTTCTTC; clone size: NA; V gene: TRBV11-3; CDR3 length: 13; J gene: TRBJ2-1; D gene: TRBD2
CDR3 protein: CASTELASTDTQYF; CDR3 DNA: TGTGCCAGTACTGAGCTCGCCAGCACAGATACGCAGTATTTT; clone size: NA; V gene: TRBV19; CDR3 length: 14; J gene: TRBJ2-3; D gene: NA
CDR3 protein: CASSLRGEANEQFF; CDR3 DNA: TGTGCCAGCAGCCTGCGCGGGGAGGCCAATGAGCAGTTCTTC; clone size: NA; V gene: TRBV6-2/TRBV6-3; CDR3 length: 14; J gene: TRBJ2-1; D gene: NA
CDR3 protein: CASRESGTSGSYEQYF; CDR3 DNA: TGTGCCAGCAGAGAATCCGGGACTAGCGGGTCCTACGAGCAGTACTTC; clone size: NA; V gene: TRBV14; CDR3 length: 16; J gene: TRBJ2-7; D gene: TRBD2
CDR3 protein: CASSQEGPGGSYNEQFF; CDR3 DNA: TGCGCCAGCAGCCAAGAGGGGCCAGGGGGCTCCTACAATGAGCAGTTCTTC; clone size: NA; V gene: TRBV4-3; CDR3 length: 17; J gene: TRBJ2-1; D gene: TRBD1
CDR3 protein: CASSLEEGQGARDTIYF; CDR3 DNA: TGTGCCAGCAGCTTAGAGGAGGGACAGGGGGCGCGGGACACCATATATTTT; clone size: NA; V gene: TRBV11-2; CDR3 length: 17; J gene: TRBJ1-3; D gene: TRBD1
CDR3 protein: CASSPQGGNEKLFF; CDR3 DNA: TGTGCCAGTAGTCCTCAGGGGGGTAATGAAAAACTGTTTTTT; clone size: NA; V gene: TRBV19; CDR3 length: 14; J gene: TRBJ1-4; D gene: TRBD1
CDR3 protein: CASKRQGANEKLFF; CDR3 DNA: TGTGCCAGCAAAAGACAGGGTGCTAATGAAAAACTGTTTTTT; clone size: NA; V gene: TRBV11-3; CDR3 length: 14; J gene: TRBJ1-4; D gene: TRBD1
CDR3 protein: CASSPGREGVRDEQFF; CDR3 DNA: TGTGCCAGCTCACCCGGCCGGGAGGGAGTAAGGGATGAGCAGTTCTTC; clone size: NA; V gene: TRBV18; CDR3 length: 16; J gene: TRBJ2-1; D gene: TRBD2
CDR3 protein: CASSFARGWEKLFF; CDR3 DNA: TGTGCCAGCAGTTTCGCCAGGGGATGGGAAAAACTGTTTTTT; clone size: NA; V gene: TRBV28; CDR3 length: 14; J gene: TRBJ1-4; D gene: NA
CDR3 protein: CASSPGQSYYNEQFF; CDR3 DNA: TGTGCCAGCAGCCCGGGACAGAGTTACTACAATGAGCAGTTCTTC; clone size: NA; V gene: TRBV28; CDR3 length: 15; J gene: TRBJ2-1; D gene: TRBD1
CDR3 protein: CASSQEAWTGAYEQYF; CDR3 DNA: TGCGCCAGCAGCCAAGAAGCTTGGACAGGGGCGTACGAGCAGTACTTC; clone size: NA; V gene: TRBV4-1; CDR3 length: 16; J gene: TRBJ2-7; D gene: TRBD1
CDR3 protein: CASSLPPGTGELFF; CDR3 DNA: TGTGCCAGCAGTTTACCCCCGGGCACCGGGGAGCTGTTTTTT; clone size: NA; V gene: TRBV27; CDR3 length: 14; J gene: TRBJ2-2; D gene: NA
CDR3 protein: CAAADLDEKLFF; CDR3 DNA: TGTGCCGCGGCGGATCTGGATGAAAAACTGTTTTTT; clone size: NA; V gene: TRBV6-5; CDR3 length: 12; J gene: TRBJ1-4; D gene: NA
CDR3 protein: CASSTYPGGENTEAFF; CDR3 DNA: TGCGCCAGCAGCACTTACCCTGGGGGGGAAAACACTGAAGCTTTCTTT; clone size: NA; V gene: TRBV5-1; CDR3 length: 16; J gene: TRBJ1-1; D gene: NA
CDR3 protein: CASSQDSSGGYTDTQYF; CDR3 DNA: TGCGCCAGCAGCCAAGATTCGAGCGGAGGGTATACAGATACGCAGTATTTT; clone size: once; V gene: TRBV4-3; CDR3 length: 17; J gene: TRBJ2-3; D gene: NA
CDR3 protein: CASSLPGQGASYGYTF; CDR3 DNA: TGTGCCAGCAGCCTCCCGGGACAGGGGGCTAGCTATGGCTACACCTTC; clone size: NA; V gene: TRBV3-1/TRBV3-2; CDR3 length: 16; J gene: TRBJ1-2; D gene: TRBD1
CDR3 protein: CAISPGLAYEQYF; CDR3 DNA: TGTGCCATCAGCCCGGGACTAGCCTACGAGCAGTACTTC; clone size: NA; V gene: TRBV10-3; CDR3 length: 13; J gene: TRBJ2-7; D gene: TRBD2
CDR3 protein: CASSALAGGTDTQYF; CDR3 DNA: TGCGCCAGCAGTGCTCTAGCGGGGGGCACAGATACGCAGTATTTT; clone size: NA; V gene: TRBV10-1; CDR3 length: 15; J gene: TRBJ2-3; D gene: TRBD2
CDR3 protein: CAIKRSSLNSYEQYF; CDR3 DNA: TGTGCCATCAAACGGTCTTCTCTTAACTCCTACGAGCAGTACTTC; clone size: NA; V gene: TRBV10-3; CDR3 length: 15; J gene: TRBJ2-7; D gene: NA
CDR3 protein: CAWSLTGGETDTQYF; CDR3 DNA: TGTGCCTGGAGTCTCACAGGGGGCGAAACAGATACGCAGTATTTT; clone size: NA; V gene: TRBV30; CDR3 length: 15; J gene: TRBJ2-3; D gene: TRBD1
CDR3 protein: CASSLTGEQYF; CDR3 DNA: TGTGCCAGCAGTTTAACCGGGGAGCAGTACTTC; clone size: NA; V gene: TRBV28; CDR3 length: 11; J gene: TRBJ2-7; D gene: NA
CDR3 protein: CASSLSNRARGYTF; CDR3 DNA: TGTGCCAGCAGTTTATCGAACAGGGCACGGGGCTACACCTTC; clone size: NA; V gene: TRBV27; CDR3 length: 14; J gene: TRBJ1-2; D gene: NA
CDR3 protein: CASSRQENTEAFF; CDR3 DNA: TGCGCCAGCAGTAGACAGGAGAACACTGAAGCTTTCTTT; clone size: NA; V gene: TRBV10-2; CDR3 length: 13; J gene: TRBJ1-1; D gene: NA
CDR3 protein: CASSHGRTGGQETQYF; CDR3 DNA: TGTGCCAGCAGCCATGGTCGGACAGGCGGCCAAGAGACCCAGTACTTC; clone size: NA; V gene: TRBV7-3; CDR3 length: 16; J gene: TRBJ2-5; D gene: TRBD1
CDR3 protein: CASSQVAIRQRNQPQHF; CDR3 DNA: TGCGCCAGCAGCCAAGTTGCCATCCGACAAAGGAATCAGCCCCAGCATTTT; clone size: NA; V gene: TRBV4-1; CDR3 length: 17; J gene: TRBJ1-5; D gene: NA
CDR3 protein: CASSWGQGYEQYF; CDR3 DNA: TGTGCCAGCAGTTGGGGACAAGGCTACGAGCAGTACTTC; clone size: NA; V gene: TRBV28; CDR3 length: 13; J gene: TRBJ2-7; D gene: NA
CDR3 protein: CASSTTGTGSAAYGYTF; CDR3 DNA: TGTGCCAGTAGTACTACTGGGACAGGGAGCGCCGCCTATGGCTACACCTTC; clone size: NA; V gene: TRBV19; CDR3 length: 17; J gene: TRBJ1-2; D gene: TRBD1
CDR3 protein: CAIREDRGGYGYTF; CDR3 DNA: TGTGCCATCAGGGAAGACAGGGGGGGCTATGGCTACACCTTC; clone size: NA; V gene: TRBV10-3; CDR3 length: 14; J gene: TRBJ1-2; D gene: TRBD1
CDR3 protein: CASSLGVSGSTDEQFF; CDR3 DNA: TGCGCCAGCAGCTTGGGAGTTAGCGGGAGTACTGATGAGCAGTTCTTC; clone size: NA; V gene: TRBV5-1; CDR3 length: 16; J gene: TRBJ2-1; D gene: TRBD2
CDR3 protein: CASSHGGRNTEAFF; CDR3 DNA: TGTGCCAGCAGCCACGGGGGGCGGAACACTGAAGCTTTCTTT; clone size: NA; V gene: TRBV3-1/TRBV3-2; CDR3 length: 14; J gene: TRBJ1-1; D gene: NA
CDR3 protein: CASSYSSFDKNIQYF; CDR3 DNA: TGTGCCAGCAGTTACTCTAGCTTTGACAAAAACATTCAGTACTTC; clone size: NA; V gene: TRBV6-5; CDR3 length: 15; J gene: TRBJ2-4; D gene: NA
CDR3 protein: CASSWGTGGRREQYF; CDR3 DNA: TGTGCCAGCAGTTGGGGAACAGGGGGCCGTCGGGAGCAGTACTTC; clone size: NA; V gene: TRBV28; CDR3 length: 15; J gene: TRBJ2-7; D gene: TRBD1
CDR3 protein: CASSVGLAGGNSYTDTQYF; CDR3 DNA: TGTGCCAGCAGCGTAGGACTAGCGGGAGGGAATTCATACACAGATACGCAGTATTTT; clone size: NA; V gene: TRBV9; CDR3 length: 19; J gene: TRBJ2-3; D gene: TRBD2
CDR3 protein: CASSQLAGGGNEQFF; CDR3 DNA: TGCGCCAGCAGTCAACTAGCGGGAGGGGGTAATGAGCAGTTCTTC; clone size: NA; V gene: TRBV5-1; CDR3 length: 15; J gene: TRBJ2-1; D gene: TRBD2
CDR3 protein: CASSATQGSGGTQYF; CDR3 DNA: TGTGCCAGCAGCGCTACTCAAGGGTCCGGGGGGACCCAGTACTTC; clone size: NA; V gene: TRBV7-6; CDR3 length: 15; J gene: TRBJ2-5; D gene: NA
CDR3 protein: CAISEKDRENNEQFF; CDR3 DNA: TGTGCCATCAGTGAGAAGGACCGGGAAAACAATGAGCAGTTCTTC; clone size: NA; V gene: TRBV10-3; CDR3 length: 15; J gene: TRBJ2-1; D gene: NA
CDR3 protein: CASSARDSPLPNEQFF; CDR3 DNA: TGTGCCAGCAGTGCCCGGGACAGCCCCCTACCGAATGAGCAGTTCTTC; clone size: few; V gene: TRBV6-2/TRBV6-3; CDR3 length: 16; J gene: TRBJ2-1; D gene: TRBD1
CDR3 protein: CASSKRTGGISGYTF; CDR3 DNA: TGTGCCAGCAGCAAGAGGACAGGGGGAATTTCTGGCTACACCTTC; clone size: few; V gene: TRBV5-6; CDR3 length: 15; J gene: TRBJ1-2; D gene: TRBD1
CDR3 protein: CASSLAAGPQETQYF; CDR3 DNA: TGTGCCAGCAGCTTAGCGGCGGGGCCCCAAGAGACCCAGTACTTC; clone size: NA; V gene: TRBV7-2; CDR3 length: 15; J gene: TRBJ2-5; D gene: NA
CDR3 protein: CASAVQGETNTIYF; CDR3 DNA: TGTGCCAGCGCTGTCCAGGGGGAGACAAACACCATATATTTT; clone size: NA; V gene: TRBV7-9; CDR3 length: 14; J gene: TRBJ1-3; D gene: TRBD1
CDR3 protein: CASRPRVGPTEAFF; CDR3 DNA: TGTGCCAGTAGGCCGCGGGTCGGCCCGACTGAAGCTTTCTTT; clone size: NA; V gene: TRBV19; CDR3 length: 14; J gene: TRBJ1-1; D gene: NA
CDR3 protein: CASSSRGTGGYEQYF; CDR3 DNA: TGTGCCAGCAGTTCCCGAGGGACGGGGGGGTACGAGCAGTACTTC; clone size: NA; V gene: TRBV27; CDR3 length: 15; J gene: TRBJ2-7; D gene: TRBD2
CDR3 protein: CASQSRGFVEAFF; CDR3 DNA: TGTGCCAGCCAGTCCCGGGGATTTGTAGAAGCTTTCTTT; clone size: NA; V gene: TRBV28; CDR3 length: 13; J gene: TRBJ1-1; D gene: NA
CDR3 protein: CASFSGTQINHEQFF; CDR3 DNA: TGTGCCAGCTTCTCCGGGACACAGATAAACCATGAGCAGTTCTTC; clone size: NA; V gene: TRBV18; CDR3 length: 15; J gene: TRBJ2-1; D gene: NA
CDR3 protein: CASSSYQGRYGDTQYF; CDR3 DNA: TGTGCCAGCAGCTCTTACCAGGGCAGATATGGAGATACGCAGTATTTT; clone size: few; V gene: TRBV7-9; CDR3 length: 16; J gene: TRBJ2-3; D gene: NA
CDR3 protein: CASSSGISSYNEQFF; CDR3 DNA: TGTGCCAGCAGCTCGGGGATATCTTCCTACAATGAGCAGTTCTTC; clone size: NA; V gene: TRBV5-4; CDR3 length: 15; J gene: TRBJ2-1; D gene: NA